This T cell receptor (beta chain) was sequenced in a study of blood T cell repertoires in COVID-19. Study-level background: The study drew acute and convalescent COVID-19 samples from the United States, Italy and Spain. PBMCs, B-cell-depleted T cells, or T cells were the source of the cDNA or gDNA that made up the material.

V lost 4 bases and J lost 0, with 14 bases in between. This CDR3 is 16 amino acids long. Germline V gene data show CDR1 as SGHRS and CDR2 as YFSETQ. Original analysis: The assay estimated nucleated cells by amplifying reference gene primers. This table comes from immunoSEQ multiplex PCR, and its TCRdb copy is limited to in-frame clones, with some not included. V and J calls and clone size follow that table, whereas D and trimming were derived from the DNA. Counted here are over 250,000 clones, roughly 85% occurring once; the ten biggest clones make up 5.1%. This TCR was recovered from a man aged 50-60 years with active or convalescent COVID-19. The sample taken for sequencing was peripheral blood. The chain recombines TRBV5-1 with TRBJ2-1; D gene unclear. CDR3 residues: CASSRSATDSYNEQFF. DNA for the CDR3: TGCGCCAGCAGCCGTTCCGCTACCGACTCCTACAATGAGCAGTTCTTC. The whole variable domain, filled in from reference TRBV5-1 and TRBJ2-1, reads KAGVTQTPRYLIKTRGQQVTLSCSPISGHRSVSWYQQTPGQGLQFLFEYFSETQRNKGNFPGRFSGRQFSNSRSEMNVSTLELGDSALYLCASSRSATDSYNEQFFGPGTRLTVL.